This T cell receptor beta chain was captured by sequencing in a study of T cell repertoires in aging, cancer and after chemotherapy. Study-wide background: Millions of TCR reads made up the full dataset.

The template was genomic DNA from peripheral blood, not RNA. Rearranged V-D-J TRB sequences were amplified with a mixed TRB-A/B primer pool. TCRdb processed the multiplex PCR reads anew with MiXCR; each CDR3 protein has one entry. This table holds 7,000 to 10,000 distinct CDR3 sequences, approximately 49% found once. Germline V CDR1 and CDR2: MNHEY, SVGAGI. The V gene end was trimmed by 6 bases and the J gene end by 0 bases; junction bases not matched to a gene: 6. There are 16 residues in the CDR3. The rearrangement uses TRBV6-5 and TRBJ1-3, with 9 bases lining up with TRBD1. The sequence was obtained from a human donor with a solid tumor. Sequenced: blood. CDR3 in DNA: TGTGCCAGCAGAGCACAGGGGGCCGACTCTGGAAACACCATATATTTT. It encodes CASRAQGADSGNTIYF.